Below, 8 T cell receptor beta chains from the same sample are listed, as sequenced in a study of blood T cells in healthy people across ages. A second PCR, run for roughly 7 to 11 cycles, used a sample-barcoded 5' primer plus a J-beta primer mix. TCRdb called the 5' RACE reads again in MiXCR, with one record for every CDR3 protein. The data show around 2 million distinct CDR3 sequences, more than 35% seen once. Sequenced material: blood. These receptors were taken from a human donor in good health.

The CDR3 region has the DNA TGCGCCAGCAGCTTTCGACAGCAACAAGAGACCCAGTACTTC. Amino acids: CASSFRQQQETQYF. The V and J genes are TRBV5-1 and TRBJ2-5; D is possibly TRBD1 (5 bases). The CDR3 loop spans 14 amino acids. Trimming shortened V by 2 bases and J by 2 bases, and 10 bases separated the two germline ends. Germline CDR1 reads SGHRS; CDR2 reads YFSETQ.

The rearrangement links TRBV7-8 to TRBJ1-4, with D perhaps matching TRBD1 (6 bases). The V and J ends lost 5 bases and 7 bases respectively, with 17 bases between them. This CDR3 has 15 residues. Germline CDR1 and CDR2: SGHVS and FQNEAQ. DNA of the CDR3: TGTGCCAGCAGCCCCCGGGCCACGGACAGTGAAAAACTGTTTTTT. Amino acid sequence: CASSPRATDSEKLFF.

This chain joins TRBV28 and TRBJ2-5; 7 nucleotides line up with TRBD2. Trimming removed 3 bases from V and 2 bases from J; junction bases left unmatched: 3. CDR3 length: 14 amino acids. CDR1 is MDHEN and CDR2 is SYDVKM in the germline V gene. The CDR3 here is CASSFAGEQETQYF. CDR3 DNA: TGTGCCAGCAGTTTCGCGGGGGAACAAGAGACCCAGTACTTC.

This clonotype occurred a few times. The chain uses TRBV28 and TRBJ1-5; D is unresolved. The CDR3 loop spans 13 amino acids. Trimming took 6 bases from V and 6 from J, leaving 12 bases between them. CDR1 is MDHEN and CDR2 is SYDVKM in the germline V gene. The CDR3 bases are TGTGCCAGCAGGCGGGGAACCCGTCAGCCCCAGCATTTT. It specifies CASRRGTRQPQHF.

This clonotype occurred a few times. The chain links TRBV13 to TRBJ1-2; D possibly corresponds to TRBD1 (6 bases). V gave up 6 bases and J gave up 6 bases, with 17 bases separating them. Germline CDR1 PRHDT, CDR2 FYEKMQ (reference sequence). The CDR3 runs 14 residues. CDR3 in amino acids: CASSGGPEINGYTF. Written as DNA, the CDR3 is TGTGCCAGCAGTGGGGGGCCGGAGATTAATGGCTACACCTTC.

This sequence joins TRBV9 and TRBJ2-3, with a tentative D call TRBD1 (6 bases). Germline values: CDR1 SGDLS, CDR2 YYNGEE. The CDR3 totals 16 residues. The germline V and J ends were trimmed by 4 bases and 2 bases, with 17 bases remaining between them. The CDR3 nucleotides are TGTGCCAGCAGCTCGGGACATACAGGATCCACAGATACGCAGTATTTT. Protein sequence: CASSSGHTGSTDTQYF. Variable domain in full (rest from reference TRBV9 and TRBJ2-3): DSGVTQTPKHLITATGQRVTLRCSPRSGDLSVYWYQQSLDQGLQFLIQYYNGEERAKGNILERFSAQQFPDLHSELNLSSLELGDSALYFCASSSGHTGSTDTQYFGPGTRLTVL.

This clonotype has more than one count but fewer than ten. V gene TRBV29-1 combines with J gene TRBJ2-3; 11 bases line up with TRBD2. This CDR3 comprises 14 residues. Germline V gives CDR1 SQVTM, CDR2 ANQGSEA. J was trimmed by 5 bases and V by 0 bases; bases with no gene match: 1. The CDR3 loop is CSVEDSGGVDTQYF. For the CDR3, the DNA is TGCAGCGTTGAAGATAGCGGGGGGGTAGATACGCAGTATTTT.

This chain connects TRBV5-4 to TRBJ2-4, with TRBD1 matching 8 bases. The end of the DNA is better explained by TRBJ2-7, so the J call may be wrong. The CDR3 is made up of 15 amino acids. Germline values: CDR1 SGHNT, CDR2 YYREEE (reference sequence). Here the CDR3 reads CASSQTLGQVNEQYF. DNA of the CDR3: TGTGCCAGCAGCCAAACCCTGGGACAGGTTAACGAGCAGTACTTC.